The clone carrying this T cell receptor (beta chain) was seen many times. Its antigen remains unknown. The cDNA was synthesized by means of template-switch 5'RACE, which was carried out with 10-nucleotide random UMIs. TCRdb passed the 5' RACE reads through MiXCR, listing each CDR3 protein once. In the table there are roughly 49,000 distinct CDR3 sequences, roughly an eighth of which are singletons. This entry comes from a study of neurological immune-mediated disorders. Germline CDR1 and CDR2: LNHNV and YYDKDF (reference sequence). The CDR3 totals 14 residues. Trimming took 1 base from V and 5 from J, leaving 8 bases between them. Notes on the study in general: The greatest TCR clonal expansion occurred in HTLV-1-associated myelopathy and the least in multiple sclerosis, which fell below healthy controls.

As for time point: longitudinal time-point 3. The unsorted libraries had their origin in 2 million PBMCs stored at -80 C. The receptor comes from a male donor with HTLV-1-associated myelopathy (HAM/TSP). The chain joins TRBV15 to TRBJ1-4; D not resolved. The sequencing input was PBMCs. The DNA of the CDR3 is TGTGCCACCAGCAGAGTTGGATTAAATGAAAAACTGTTTTTT. It specifies CATSRVGLNEKLFF.